Shown below are 21 T cell receptor beta chains from a single sample sequenced in a study of T-cell reconstitution after alpha-beta-depleted transplantation in children. A library of TCRbeta sequences, prepared with unique molecular identifiers, was generated. TCRdb itself ran the PCR reads through MiXCR, one entry per CDR3 protein. This table has fewer than 250,000 distinct CDR3 sequences, approximately 15% appearing once. Source: PBMCs, mostly from graft donor cells, taken 360 days after TCRalphabeta/CD19-depleted stem cell transplant. These receptors were taken from a male patient between 2 and 10 years old who had a stem cell transplant for acute lymphoblastic leukemia, so the T cells may come from the graft donor.

V gene TRBV7-9 combines with J gene TRBJ2-1; D is perhaps TRBD1 (6 bases). V lost 5 bases and J lost 8, with 22 bases in between. The germline V gene has CDR1 SEHNR and CDR2 FQNEAQ (reference sequence). The CDR3 is made up of 16 amino acids. The CDR3 DNA reads as TGTGCCAGCAGCAAGCCGAGGGACAAGGGGTGGGATGAGCAGTTCTTC. This gives the protein CASSKPRDKGWDEQFF. The variable domain in full, completed from reference TRBV7-9 and TRBJ2-1, reads DTGVSQNPRHKITKRGQNVTFRCDPISEHNRLYWYRQTLGQGPEFLTYFQNEAQLEKSRLLSDRFSAERPKGSFSTLEIQRTEQGDSAMYLCASSKPRDKGWDEQFFGPGTRLTVL.

The gene calls are TRBV12-3 or TRBV12-4 and TRBJ2-1; no clear D. V was clipped by 3 bases and J by 5 bases, with 8 bases between them. The CDR3 covers 13 residues. The DNA of the CDR3 is TGTGCCAGCAGTTTGGGGTACGACAATGAGCAGTTCTTC. Translation: CASSLGYDNEQFF.

This rearrangement joins TRBV7-2 to TRBJ2-5; D gene unclear. Germline V gene sequence: CDR1 SGHTA, CDR2 FQGNSA. The CDR3 is 13 residues long. V lost 2 bases to trimming and J lost 1 base, with 5 bases between them. This chain's CDR3 is CASSLPIQETQYF. CDR3 nucleotide sequence: TGTGCCAGCAGCTTACCTATCCAAGAGACCCAGTACTTC.

The rearrangement links TRBV12-3 or TRBV12-4 to TRBJ1-1; 10 bases match TRBD1. The CDR3 has 15 amino acids. Trimming took 5 bases from V and 2 from J; bases not matched to a gene: 5. The CDR3, as DNA: TGTGCCAGCAGTGGGGACAGGGGATATAACACTGAAGCTTTCTTT. It yields the protein CASSGDRGYNTEAFF.

The V and J genes are TRBV3-1 and TRBJ2-5; 10 positions agree with TRBD2. Looked up from germline, CDR1 is LGHDT and CDR2 is YNNKEL (reference sequence). The CDR3 sequence is 15 residues long. Germline trimming cut 0 bases from V and 6 bases from J; bases unmatched to any gene: 4. The CDR3 nucleotides read TGTGCCAGCAGCCAAGATCTAGCGGGGGCGCAGACCCAGTACTTC. Its translation is CASSQDLAGAQTQYF.

The table lists this clonotype with a few counts. The rearrangement links TRBV28 to TRBJ1-4; TRBD1 is a possible D gene (5 bases). The V gene lost 2 bases and the J gene lost 8 bases, with 15 bases spanning the gap. This CDR3 is 15 amino acids long. Germline-derived CDR1 and CDR2 are MDHEN and SYDVKM. The CDR3 DNA reads as TGTGCCAGCAGTTTAAAGGGGCCGCGGTCGGAAAAACTGTTTTTT. It translates to CASSLKGPRSEKLFF.

This chain joins TRBV7-2 and TRBJ1-1; D call uncertain. The CDR3 has 12 amino acids. V shed 1 base and J shed 8 bases, with 8 bases lying between them. The germline CDR1 and CDR2 sequences are SGHTA and FQGNSA. The CDR3 region is CASSLVAYEAFF. Here the CDR3 DNA reads TGTGCCAGCAGCTTAGTCGCGTACGAAGCTTTCTTT.

This clonotype has only a few counts. The rearrangement uses TRBV6-1 and TRBJ2-2; D tentatively fits TRBD1 or TRBD2 (6 bases each). Trimming stripped 7 bases from V and 7 bases from J, with 22 bases between. The CDR3 has 16 amino acids. Germline-derived CDR1 and CDR2 are MNHNS and SASEGT. CDR3 region: CASNRGPGWESGELFF. DNA of the CDR3: TGTGCCAGCAACCGGGGGCCAGGGTGGGAGAGCGGGGAGCTGTTTTTT.

This clonotype was found a few times. The CDR3 spells CSVKRTGSSYEQYF. The CDR3 bases are TGCAGCGTCAAAAGGACAGGGAGTTCGTACGAGCAGTACTTC. The chain recombines TRBV29-1 with TRBJ2-7; 8 positions match TRBD1. V gave up 6 bases and J gave up 4 bases; unmatched junction bases: 11. The CDR3 contains 14 residues. CDR1 SQVTM and CDR2 ANQGSEA come from the germline V gene.

This clonotype was recorded at least ten times. The rearrangement uses TRBV20-1 and TRBJ1-1, with TRBD1 as a possible D gene (6 bases). With 1 base removed from V and 2 bases from J, the gap between germline ends came to 8 bases. The CDR3 spans 13 residues. CDR1 and CDR2 (germline): DFQATT, SNEGSKA (reference sequence). CDR3 residues: CSARGGRNTEAFF. The CDR3 nucleotides are TGCAGTGCTAGAGGGGGGCGAAACACTGAAGCTTTCTTT.

Many counts were recorded for this clonotype. CDR3: CASSLNRLVQPQHF. CDR3 DNA: TGTGCCAGCAGTTTAAACAGGTTGGTCCAGCCCCAGCATTTT. V is TRBV28 and J is TRBJ1-5; a weak D match, TRBD1 (5 bases). Between the trimmed V and J ends, which lost 2 bases and 7 bases, there was a span of 12 bases. Germline V gives CDR1 MDHEN, CDR2 SYDVKM. This CDR3 is built from 14 residues.

The chain carries TRBV14 and TRBJ1-2; possibly TRBD1 for D (6 bases). V lost 3 bases, J lost 7 bases, and 9 bases lay in between. This CDR3 region has 12 residues. Germline V gene data show CDR1 as SGHDN and CDR2 as FVKESK. CDR3 DNA: TGTGCCAGCAGCCAGAACAGGGCTGGCTACACCTTC. As protein: CASSQNRAGYTF.

This clonotype was seen ten or more times. The chain uses TRBV29-1 and TRBJ1-1; 9 positions match TRBD1. CDR3 length: 14 residues. Germline V gene lookup returns CDR1 SQVTM and CDR2 ANQGSEA. J lost 1 base, V lost 4 bases, and 4 bases had no gene match. The CDR3 DNA reads TGCAGCGTTGGACAGGGGGTAGCGAACACTGAAGCTTTCTTT. Protein sequence: CSVGQGVANTEAFF.

CDR3: CASSPMDRVPTYNEQFF. In DNA form, the CDR3 reads TGTGCCAGCTCACCGATGGACAGGGTCCCGACCTACAATGAGCAGTTCTTC. The J gene is TRBJ2-1, the V gene TRBV18; the match to TRBD1 covers 8 bases. Germline CDR1 reads KGHSH; CDR2 reads LQKENI. The CDR3 runs 17 residues. Trimming at V came to 3 bases and at J to 2 bases, leaving 9 bases not matched to a gene.

This chain links TRBV10-3 with TRBJ2-7; perhaps TRBD1 as D (5 bases). Per germline, CDR1 ENHRY and CDR2 SYGVKD. V lost 10 bases to trimming and J lost 0 bases, with 13 bases between them. This CDR3 contains 13 residues. The CDR3 loop reads CATLTVPSYEQYF. In nucleotides, the CDR3 is TGTGCCACCTTGACAGTTCCCTCCTACGAGCAGTACTTC.

This clonotype was counted between two and nine times. In DNA, the CDR3 is TGTGCCAGCAGTCCTCTCACTTGGCTTGAAGCTTTCTTT. Residues: CASSPLTWLEAFF. The rearrangement uses TRBV12-3 or TRBV12-4 and TRBJ1-1; D not resolved. Trimming shortened V by 5 bases and J by 7 bases, and 14 bases separated the two germline ends. This CDR3 contains 13 residues.

This chain links TRBV24-1 with TRBJ2-2; D is unresolved. The V gene lost 7 bases and the J gene lost 5 bases, with 7 bases spanning the gap. The CDR3 sequence is 12 residues long. CDR1 is KGHDR and CDR2 is SFDVKD in the germline V gene. DNA of the CDR3: TGTGCCACCAGGGGCCGAACCGGGGAGCTGTTTTTT. This translates into CATRGRTGELFF.

The rearrangement links TRBV20-1 to TRBJ2-7, with a possible D match to TRBD2 (6 bases). The V gene lost 0 bases and the J gene lost 2 bases, with 17 bases spanning the gap. CDR3 length: 16 residues. Germline V CDR1 and CDR2: DFQATT, SNEGSKA (reference sequence). The CDR3 DNA follows: TGCAGTGCTAGAGATAAGGGGACTTTTGGAGCCTACGAGCAGTACTTC. Translating it yields CSARDKGTFGAYEQYF.

The chain is built from TRBV15 and TRBJ2-3, with D hard to call. Between the trimmed V and J ends, which lost 0 bases and 2 bases, there was a span of 9 bases. The CDR3 extends over 15 amino acids. Germline V gene sequence: CDR1 LNHNV, CDR2 YYDKDF (reference sequence). CDR3 coding DNA: TGTGCCACCAGCAGAGATCTGGGTTCCACAGATACGCAGTATTTT. This codes for CATSRDLGSTDTQYF.

V is TRBV14 and J is TRBJ1-5, with D tentatively TRBD1 (5 bases). Between the trimmed V and J ends, which lost 3 bases and 2 bases, there was a span of 20 bases. CDR3 length: 18 amino acids. Germline-derived CDR1 and CDR2 are SGHDN and FVKESK. CDR3 protein: CASSQARVPLGGNQPQHF. In DNA form, the CDR3 reads TGTGCCAGCAGCCAGGCCAGGGTTCCTTTGGGGGGCAATCAGCCCCAGCATTTT.

V and J are TRBV5-1 and TRBJ2-7; D is ambiguous. The germline gives CDR1 SGHRS, CDR2 YFSETQ. V lost 4 bases to trimming and J lost 3 bases, with 8 bases between them. The CDR3 runs 12 residues. The CDR3 is CASSPHGYEQYF. CDR3 nucleotides: TGCGCCAGCAGCCCGCACGGCTACGAGCAGTACTTC.